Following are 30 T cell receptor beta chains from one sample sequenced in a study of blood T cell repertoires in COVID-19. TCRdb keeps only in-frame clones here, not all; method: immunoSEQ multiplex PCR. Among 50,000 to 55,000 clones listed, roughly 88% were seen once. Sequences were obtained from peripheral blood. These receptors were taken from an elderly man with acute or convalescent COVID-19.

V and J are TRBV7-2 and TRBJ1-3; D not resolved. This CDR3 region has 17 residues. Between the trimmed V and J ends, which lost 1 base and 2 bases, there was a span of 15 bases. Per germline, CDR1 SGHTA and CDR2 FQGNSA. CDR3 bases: TGTGCCAGCAGCTTAGGAGGCCATAGGAACCCTGGAAACACCATATATTTT. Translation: CASSLGGHRNPGNTIYF.

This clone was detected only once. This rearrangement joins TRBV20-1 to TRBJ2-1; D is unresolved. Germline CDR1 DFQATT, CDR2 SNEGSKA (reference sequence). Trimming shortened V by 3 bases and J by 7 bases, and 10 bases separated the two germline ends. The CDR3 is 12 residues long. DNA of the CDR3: TGCAGTGCTAGTGGTTCTCGGAATGAGCAGTTCTTC. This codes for CSASGSRNEQFF.

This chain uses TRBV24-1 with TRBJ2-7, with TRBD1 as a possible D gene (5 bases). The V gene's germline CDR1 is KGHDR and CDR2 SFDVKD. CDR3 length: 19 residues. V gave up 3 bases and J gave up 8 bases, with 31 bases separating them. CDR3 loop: CATSDSTQVWASFSHQQYF. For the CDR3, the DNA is TGTGCCACCAGTGATAGTACACAGGTTTGGGCCAGTTTTTCGCATCAGCAGTACTTC.

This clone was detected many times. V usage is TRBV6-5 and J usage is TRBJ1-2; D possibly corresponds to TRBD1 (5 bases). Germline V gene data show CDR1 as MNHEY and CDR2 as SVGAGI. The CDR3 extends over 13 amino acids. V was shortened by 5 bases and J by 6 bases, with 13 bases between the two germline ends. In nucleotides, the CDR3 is TGTGCCAGCAGTCCCGGGGGGACCCATGGCTACACCTTC. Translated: CASSPGGTHGYTF.

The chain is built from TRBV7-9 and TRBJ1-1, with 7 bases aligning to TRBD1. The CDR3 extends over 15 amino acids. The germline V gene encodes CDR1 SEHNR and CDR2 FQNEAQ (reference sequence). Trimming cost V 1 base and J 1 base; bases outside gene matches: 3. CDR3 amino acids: CASSLVGDRNTEAFF. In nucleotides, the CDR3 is TGTGCCAGCAGCTTAGTCGGGGACAGGAACACTGAAGCTTTCTTT.

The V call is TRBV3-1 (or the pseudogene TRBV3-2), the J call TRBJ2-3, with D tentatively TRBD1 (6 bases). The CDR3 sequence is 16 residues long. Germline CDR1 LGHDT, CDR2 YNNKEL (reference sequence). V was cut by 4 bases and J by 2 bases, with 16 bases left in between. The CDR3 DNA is TGTGCCAGCAGCCGAGGGGACACCCGCTCCACAGATACGCAGTATTTT. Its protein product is CASSRGDTRSTDTQYF.

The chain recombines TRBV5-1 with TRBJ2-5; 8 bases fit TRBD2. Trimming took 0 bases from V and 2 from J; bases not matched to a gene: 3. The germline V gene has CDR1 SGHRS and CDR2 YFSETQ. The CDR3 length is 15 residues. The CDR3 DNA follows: TGCGCCAGCAGCTTGGGCGGGGGGCGTCAAGAGACCCAGTACTTC. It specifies CASSLGGGRQETQYF.

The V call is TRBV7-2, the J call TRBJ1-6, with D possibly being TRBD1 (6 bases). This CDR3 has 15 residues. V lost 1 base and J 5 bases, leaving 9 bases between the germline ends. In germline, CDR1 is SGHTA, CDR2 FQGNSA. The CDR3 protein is CASSLGGRDNSPLHF. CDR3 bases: TGTGCCAGCAGCTTAGGGGGGCGGGATAATTCACCCCTCCACTTT.

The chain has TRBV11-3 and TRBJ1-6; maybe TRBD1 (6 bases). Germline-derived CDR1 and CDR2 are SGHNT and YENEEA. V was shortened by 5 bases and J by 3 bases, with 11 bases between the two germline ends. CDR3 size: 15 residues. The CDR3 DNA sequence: TGTGCCAGCAGCGAGGACAGCCGCTATAATTCACCCCTCCACTTT. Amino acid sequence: CASSEDSRYNSPLHF.

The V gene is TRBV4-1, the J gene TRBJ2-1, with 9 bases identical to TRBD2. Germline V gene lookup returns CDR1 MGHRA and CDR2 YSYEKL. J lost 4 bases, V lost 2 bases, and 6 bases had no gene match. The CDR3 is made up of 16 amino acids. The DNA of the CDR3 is TGCGCCAGCAGCCAAAAGGAGACTAGCGGATACAATGAGCAGTTCTTC. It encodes CASSQKETSGYNEQFF.

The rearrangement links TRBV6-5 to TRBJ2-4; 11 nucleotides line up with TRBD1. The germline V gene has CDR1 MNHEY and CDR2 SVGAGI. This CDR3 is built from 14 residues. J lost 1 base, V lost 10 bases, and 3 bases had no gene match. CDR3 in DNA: TGTGCCAACGGGGACAGGGGGGCCAAAAACATTCAGTACTTC. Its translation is CANGDRGAKNIQYF.

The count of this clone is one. Written as DNA, the CDR3 is TGTGCCAGCAGTTACTCGGTTGGAGGGGGCAACAATGAGCAGTTCTTC. Translation gives CASSYSVGGGNNEQFF. The J gene is TRBJ2-1, the V gene TRBV6-5, with TRBD1 as a possible D gene (7 bases). V dropped 0 bases and J dropped 5 bases, with 14 bases sitting between them. The germline CDR1 and CDR2 sequences are MNHEY and SVGAGI. This CDR3 comprises 16 residues.

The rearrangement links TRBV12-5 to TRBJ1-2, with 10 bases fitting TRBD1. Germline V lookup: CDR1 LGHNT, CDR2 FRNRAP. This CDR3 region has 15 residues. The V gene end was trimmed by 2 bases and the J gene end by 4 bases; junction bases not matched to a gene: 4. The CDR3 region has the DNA TGTGCTAGTGGTTTGCCCCGACAGGGGGCCTATGGCTACACCTTC. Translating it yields CASGLPRQGAYGYTF.

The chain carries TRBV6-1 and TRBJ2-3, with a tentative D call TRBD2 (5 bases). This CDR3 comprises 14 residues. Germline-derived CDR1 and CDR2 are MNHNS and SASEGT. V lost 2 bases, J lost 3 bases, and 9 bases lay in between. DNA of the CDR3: TGTGCCAGCAGTGAAAGGCCGGGAACAGATACGCAGTATTTT. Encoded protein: CASSERPGTDTQYF.

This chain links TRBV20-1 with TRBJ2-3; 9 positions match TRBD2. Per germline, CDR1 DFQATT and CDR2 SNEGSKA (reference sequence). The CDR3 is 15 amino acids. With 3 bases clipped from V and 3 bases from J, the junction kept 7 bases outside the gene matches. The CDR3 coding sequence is TGCAGTGCTAGTGCGGGGGGGCCGGGGACAGATACGCAGTATTTT. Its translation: CSASAGGPGTDTQYF.

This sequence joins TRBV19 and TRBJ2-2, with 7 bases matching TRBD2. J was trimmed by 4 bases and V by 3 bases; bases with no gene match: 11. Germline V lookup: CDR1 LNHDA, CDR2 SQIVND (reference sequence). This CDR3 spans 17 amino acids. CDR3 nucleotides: TGTGCCAGTAGTATCCTGGGGGGAGGGCTCGGCACCGGGGAGCTGTTTTTT. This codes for CASSILGGGLGTGELFF.

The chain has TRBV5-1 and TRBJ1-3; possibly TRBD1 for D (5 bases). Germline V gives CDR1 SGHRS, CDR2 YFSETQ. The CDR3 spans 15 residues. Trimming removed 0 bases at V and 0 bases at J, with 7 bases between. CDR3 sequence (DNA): TGCGCCAGCAGCTTGGGACAGTTCTCTGGAAACACCATATATTTT. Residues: CASSLGQFSGNTIYF.

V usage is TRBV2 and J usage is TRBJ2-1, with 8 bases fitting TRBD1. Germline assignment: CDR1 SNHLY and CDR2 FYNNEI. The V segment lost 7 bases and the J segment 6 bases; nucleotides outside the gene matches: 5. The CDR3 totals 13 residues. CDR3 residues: CASTGQGSNEQFF. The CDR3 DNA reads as TGTGCCAGCACAGGACAGGGATCCAATGAGCAGTTCTTC.

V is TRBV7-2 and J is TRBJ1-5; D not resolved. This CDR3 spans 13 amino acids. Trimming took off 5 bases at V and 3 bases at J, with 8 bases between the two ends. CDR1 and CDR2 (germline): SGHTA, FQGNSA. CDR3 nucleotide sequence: TGTGCCAGCAGCCTTCCCCCCAATCAGCCCCAGCATTTT. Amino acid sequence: CASSLPPNQPQHF.

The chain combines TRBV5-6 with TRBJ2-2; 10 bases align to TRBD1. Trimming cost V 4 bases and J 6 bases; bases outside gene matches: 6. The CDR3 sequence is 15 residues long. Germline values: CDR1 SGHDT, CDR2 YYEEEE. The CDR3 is CASSPDRGRAGELFF. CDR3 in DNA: TGTGCCAGCAGCCCTGACAGGGGGCGTGCCGGGGAGCTGTTTTTT.

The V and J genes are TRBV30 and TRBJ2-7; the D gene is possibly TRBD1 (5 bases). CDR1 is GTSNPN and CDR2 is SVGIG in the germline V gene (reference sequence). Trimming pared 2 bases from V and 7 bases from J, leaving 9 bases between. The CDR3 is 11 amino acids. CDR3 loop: CAWSLRVEQYF. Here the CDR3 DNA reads TGTGCCTGGAGTCTCAGGGTGGAGCAGTACTTC.

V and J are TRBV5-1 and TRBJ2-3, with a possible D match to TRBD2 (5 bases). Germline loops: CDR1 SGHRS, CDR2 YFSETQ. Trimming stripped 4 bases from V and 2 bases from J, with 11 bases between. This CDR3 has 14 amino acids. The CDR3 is CASSRARDTDTQYF. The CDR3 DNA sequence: TGCGCCAGCAGCCGAGCACGGGACACAGATACGCAGTATTTT.

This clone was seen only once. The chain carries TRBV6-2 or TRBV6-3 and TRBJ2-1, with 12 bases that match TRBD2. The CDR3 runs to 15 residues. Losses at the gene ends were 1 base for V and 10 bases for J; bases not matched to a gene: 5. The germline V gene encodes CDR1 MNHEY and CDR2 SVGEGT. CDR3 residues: CASSYFGLAGREQFF. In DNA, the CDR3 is TGTGCCAGCAGTTACTTCGGACTAGCGGGGAGGGAGCAGTTCTTC.

CDR3 in DNA: TGTGCCAGCAGCGTAGAGCCGAGGGGGGCACAGGGGGCCGAAGCTTTCTTT. Protein sequence: CASSVEPRGAQGAEAFF. V usage is TRBV9 and J usage is TRBJ1-1; 9 nucleotides line up with TRBD1. After removal of 0 bases from V and 8 bases from J, the junction contained 14 bases not matched to a gene. There are 17 residues in the CDR3. Germline V CDR1 and CDR2: SGDLS, YYNGEE. Complete variable domain (other parts from reference TRBV9 and TRBJ1-1): DSGVTQTPKHLITATGQRVTLRCSPRSGDLSVYWYQQSLDQGLQFLIQYYNGEERAKGNILERFSAQQFPDLHSELNLSSLELGDSALYFCASSVEPRGAQGAEAFFGQGTRLTVV.

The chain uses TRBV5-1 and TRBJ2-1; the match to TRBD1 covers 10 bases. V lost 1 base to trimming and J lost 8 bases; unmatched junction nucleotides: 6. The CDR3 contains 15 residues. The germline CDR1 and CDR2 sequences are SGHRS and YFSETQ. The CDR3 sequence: CASSLLGQGFDEQFF. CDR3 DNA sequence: TGCGCCAGCAGCTTGCTGGGACAGGGGTTCGATGAGCAGTTCTTC.

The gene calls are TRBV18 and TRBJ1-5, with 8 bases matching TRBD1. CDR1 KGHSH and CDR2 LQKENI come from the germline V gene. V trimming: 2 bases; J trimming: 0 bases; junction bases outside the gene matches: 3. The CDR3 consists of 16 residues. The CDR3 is CASSPRTGISNQPQHF. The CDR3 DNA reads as TGTGCCAGCTCACCAAGGACAGGGATTAGCAATCAGCCCCAGCATTTT.

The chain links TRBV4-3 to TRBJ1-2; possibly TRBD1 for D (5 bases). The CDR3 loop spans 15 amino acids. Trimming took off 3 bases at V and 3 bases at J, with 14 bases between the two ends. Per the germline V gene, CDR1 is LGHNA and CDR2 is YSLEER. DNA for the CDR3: TGCGCCAGCAGCCAGGGGACCGGGGGGGACTATGGCTACACCTTC. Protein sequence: CASSQGTGGDYGYTF.

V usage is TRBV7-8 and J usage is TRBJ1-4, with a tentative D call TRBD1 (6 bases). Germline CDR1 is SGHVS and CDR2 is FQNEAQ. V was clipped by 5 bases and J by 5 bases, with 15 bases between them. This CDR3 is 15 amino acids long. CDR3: CASSRGGGGNEKLFF. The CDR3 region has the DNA TGTGCCAGCAGCCGAGGGGGGGGCGGAAATGAAAAACTGTTTTTT.

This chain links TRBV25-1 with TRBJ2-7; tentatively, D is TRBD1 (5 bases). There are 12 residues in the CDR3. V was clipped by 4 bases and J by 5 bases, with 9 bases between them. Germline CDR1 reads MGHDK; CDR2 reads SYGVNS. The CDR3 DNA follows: TGTGCCAGCAGTGCCCACAGGAACGAGCAGTACTTC. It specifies CASSAHRNEQYF.

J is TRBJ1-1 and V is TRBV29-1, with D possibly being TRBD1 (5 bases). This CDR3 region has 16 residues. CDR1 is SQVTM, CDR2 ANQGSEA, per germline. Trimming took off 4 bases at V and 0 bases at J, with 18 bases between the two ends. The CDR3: CSVGYGQGRVNTEAFF. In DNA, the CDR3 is TGCAGCGTTGGGTACGGGCAGGGTAGAGTGAACACTGAAGCTTTCTTT.